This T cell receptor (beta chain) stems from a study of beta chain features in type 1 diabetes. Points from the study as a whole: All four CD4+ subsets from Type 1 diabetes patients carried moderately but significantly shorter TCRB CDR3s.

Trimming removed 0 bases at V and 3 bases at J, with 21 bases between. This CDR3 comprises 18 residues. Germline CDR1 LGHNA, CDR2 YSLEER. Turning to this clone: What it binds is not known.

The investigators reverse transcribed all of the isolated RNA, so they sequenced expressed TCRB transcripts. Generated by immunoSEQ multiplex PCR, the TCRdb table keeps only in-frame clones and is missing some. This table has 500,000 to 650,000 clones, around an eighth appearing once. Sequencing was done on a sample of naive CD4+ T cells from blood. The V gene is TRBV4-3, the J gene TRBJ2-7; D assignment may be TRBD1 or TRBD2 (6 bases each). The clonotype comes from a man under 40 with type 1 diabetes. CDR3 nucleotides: TGCGCCAGCAGCCAAGATACATCCGTGCAGGGGACTGGCTACGAGCAGTACTTC. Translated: CASSQDTSVQGTGYEQYF.